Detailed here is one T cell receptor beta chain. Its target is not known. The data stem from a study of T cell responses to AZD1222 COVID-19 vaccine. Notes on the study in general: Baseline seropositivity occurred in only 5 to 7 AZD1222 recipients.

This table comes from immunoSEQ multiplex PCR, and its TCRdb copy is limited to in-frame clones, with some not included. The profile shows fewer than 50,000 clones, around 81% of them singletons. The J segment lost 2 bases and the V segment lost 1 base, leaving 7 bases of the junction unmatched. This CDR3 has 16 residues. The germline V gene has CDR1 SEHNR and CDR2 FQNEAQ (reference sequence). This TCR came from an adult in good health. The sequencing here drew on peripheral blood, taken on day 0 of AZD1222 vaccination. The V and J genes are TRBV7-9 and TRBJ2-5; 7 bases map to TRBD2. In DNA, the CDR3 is TGTGCCAGCAGCTTAGTTTTTAGCGGGCATCAAGAGACCCAGTACTTC. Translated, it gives CASSLVFSGHQETQYF.